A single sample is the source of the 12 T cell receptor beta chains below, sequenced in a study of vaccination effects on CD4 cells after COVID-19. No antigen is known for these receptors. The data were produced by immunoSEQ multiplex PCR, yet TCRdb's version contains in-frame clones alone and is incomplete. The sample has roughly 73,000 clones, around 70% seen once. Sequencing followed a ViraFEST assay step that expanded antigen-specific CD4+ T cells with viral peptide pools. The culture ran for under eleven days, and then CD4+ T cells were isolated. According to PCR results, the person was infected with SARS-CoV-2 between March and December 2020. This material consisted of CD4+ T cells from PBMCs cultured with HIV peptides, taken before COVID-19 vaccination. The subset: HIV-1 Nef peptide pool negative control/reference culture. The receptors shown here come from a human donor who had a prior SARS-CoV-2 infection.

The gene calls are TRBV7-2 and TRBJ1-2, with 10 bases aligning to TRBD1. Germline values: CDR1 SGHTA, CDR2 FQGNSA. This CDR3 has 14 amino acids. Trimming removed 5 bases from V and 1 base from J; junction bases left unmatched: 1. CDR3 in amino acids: CASSRDRGNYGYTF. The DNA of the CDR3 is TGTGCCAGCAGCCGGGACAGGGGTAACTATGGCTACACCTTC. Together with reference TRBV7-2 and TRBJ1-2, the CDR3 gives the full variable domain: GAGVSQSPSNKVTEKGKDVELRCDPISGHTALYWYRQSLGQGLEFLIYFQGNSAPDKSGLPSDRFSAERTGGSVSTLTIQRTQQEDSAVYLCASSRDRGNYGYTFGSGTRLTVV.

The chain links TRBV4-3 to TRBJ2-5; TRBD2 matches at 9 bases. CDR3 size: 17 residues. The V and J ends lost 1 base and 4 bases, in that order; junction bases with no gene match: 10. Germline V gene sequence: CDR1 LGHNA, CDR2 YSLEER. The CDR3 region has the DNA TGCGCCAGCAGCCAAGCGGGCTGGCGGGAGGGTAGAGAGACCCAGTACTTC. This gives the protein CASSQAGWREGRETQYF.

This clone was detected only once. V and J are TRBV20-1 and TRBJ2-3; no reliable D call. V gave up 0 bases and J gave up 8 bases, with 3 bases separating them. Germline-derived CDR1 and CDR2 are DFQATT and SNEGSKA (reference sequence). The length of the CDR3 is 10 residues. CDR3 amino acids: CSARESTQYF. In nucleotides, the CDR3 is TGCAGTGCTAGAGAGTCTACGCAGTATTTT.

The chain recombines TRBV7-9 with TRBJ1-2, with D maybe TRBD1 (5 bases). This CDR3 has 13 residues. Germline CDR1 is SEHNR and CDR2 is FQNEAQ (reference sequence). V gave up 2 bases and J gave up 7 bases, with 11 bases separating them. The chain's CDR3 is CASSLYGARGYTF. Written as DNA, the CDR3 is TGTGCCAGCAGCTTATACGGGGCTCGTGGCTACACCTTC.

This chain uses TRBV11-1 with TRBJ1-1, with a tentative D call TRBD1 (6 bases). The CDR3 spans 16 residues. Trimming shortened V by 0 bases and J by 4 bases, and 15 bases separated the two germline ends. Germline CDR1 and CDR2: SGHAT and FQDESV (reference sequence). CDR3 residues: CASSLARGGGATEAFF. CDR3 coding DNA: TGTGCCAGCAGCTTAGCCCGCGGAGGGGGAGCCACTGAAGCTTTCTTT.

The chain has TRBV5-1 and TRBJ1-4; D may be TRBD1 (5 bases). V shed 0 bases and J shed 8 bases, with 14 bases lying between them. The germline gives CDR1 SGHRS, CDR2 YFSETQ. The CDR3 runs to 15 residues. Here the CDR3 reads CASSLDGARYEKLFF. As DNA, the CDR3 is TGCGCCAGCAGCTTGGATGGGGCTCGGTACGAAAAACTGTTTTTT.

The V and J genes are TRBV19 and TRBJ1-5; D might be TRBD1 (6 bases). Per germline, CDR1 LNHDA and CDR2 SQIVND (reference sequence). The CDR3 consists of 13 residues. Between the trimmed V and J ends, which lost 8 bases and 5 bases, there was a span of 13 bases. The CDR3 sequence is CASSYRDDQPQHF. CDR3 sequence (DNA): TGTGCCAGTTCTTACAGGGATGATCAGCCCCAGCATTTT.

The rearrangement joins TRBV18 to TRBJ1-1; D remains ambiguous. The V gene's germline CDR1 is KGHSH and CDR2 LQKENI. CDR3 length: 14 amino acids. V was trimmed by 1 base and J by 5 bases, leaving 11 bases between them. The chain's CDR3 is CASSPLRSGTEAFF. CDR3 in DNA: TGTGCCAGCTCACCACTGCGGAGCGGGACTGAAGCTTTCTTT.

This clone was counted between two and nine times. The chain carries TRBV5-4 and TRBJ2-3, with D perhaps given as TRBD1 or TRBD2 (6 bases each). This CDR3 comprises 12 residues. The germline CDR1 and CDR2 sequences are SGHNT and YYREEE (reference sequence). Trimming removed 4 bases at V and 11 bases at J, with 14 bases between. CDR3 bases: TGTGCCAGCAGCCTGGGGGGCCAGAGGCAGTATTTT. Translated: CASSLGGQRQYF.

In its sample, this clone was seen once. The CDR3 DNA is TGCAGCGTTTTAGGGGGTAATGAAAAACTGTTTTTT. Encoded protein: CSVLGGNEKLFF. This chain connects TRBV29-1 to TRBJ1-4, with a possible D match to TRBD1 (6 bases). Germline V gene sequence: CDR1 SQVTM, CDR2 ANQGSEA. Trimming took 5 bases from V and 4 from J, leaving 8 bases between them. The CDR3 covers 12 residues.

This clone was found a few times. The CDR3 DNA reads as TGCACCAGCAGCCAAGAAAGCAGGGGACTCTACAATGAGCAGTTCTTC. Its protein product is CTSSQESRGLYNEQFF. The V and J genes are TRBV1 and TRBJ2-1. TRBV1 is a pseudogene segment. The CDR3 extends over 16 amino acids.

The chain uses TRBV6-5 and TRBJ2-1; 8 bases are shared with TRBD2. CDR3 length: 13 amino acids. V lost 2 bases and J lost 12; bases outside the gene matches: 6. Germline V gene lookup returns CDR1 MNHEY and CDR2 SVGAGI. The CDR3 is CASSYLAGGGQFF. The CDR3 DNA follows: TGTGCCAGCAGTTACCTAGCGGGCGGTGGGCAGTTCTTC.